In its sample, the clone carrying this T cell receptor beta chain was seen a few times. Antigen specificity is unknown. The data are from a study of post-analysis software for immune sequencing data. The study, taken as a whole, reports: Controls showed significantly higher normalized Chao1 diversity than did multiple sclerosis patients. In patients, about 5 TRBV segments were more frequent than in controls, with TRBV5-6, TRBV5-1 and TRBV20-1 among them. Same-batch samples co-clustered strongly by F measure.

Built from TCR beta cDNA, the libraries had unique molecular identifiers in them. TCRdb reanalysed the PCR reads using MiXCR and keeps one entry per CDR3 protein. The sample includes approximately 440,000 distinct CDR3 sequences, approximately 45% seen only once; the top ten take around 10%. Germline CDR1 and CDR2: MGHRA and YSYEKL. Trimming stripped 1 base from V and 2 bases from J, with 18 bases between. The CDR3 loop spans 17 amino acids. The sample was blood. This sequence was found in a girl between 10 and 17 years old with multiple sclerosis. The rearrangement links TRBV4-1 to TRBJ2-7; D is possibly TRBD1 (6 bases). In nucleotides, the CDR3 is TGCGCCAGCAGCCAAGTATTCGGACAGCAGACACCCTACGAGCAGTACTTC. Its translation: CASSQVFGQQTPYEQYF.